A selection of T cell receptor beta chains follows, all from one sample in a study of glioma-infiltrating T cells after dendritic cell vaccination. Produced via immunoSEQ multiplex PCR; TCRdb's table is partial and in-frame only. This sample has 100,000 or so clones, with 90% found just once. Source: blood, taken after dendritic cell vaccination. All receptors derive from a human donor with glioblastoma. The CDR3 runs from the conserved cysteine through the conserved F or W. The D gene is left open where the match is weak.

j_gene: TRBJ1-2; v_gene: TRBV2; d_gene: TRBD1; CDR3nt: TGTGCCAGCAGTGAAGGGACAGGGAGAGTCTATGGCTACACCTTC; CDR3aa: CASSEGTGRVYGYTF
j_gene: TRBJ1-1; v_gene: TRBV4-1; d_gene: TRBD1; CDR3nt: TGCGCCAGCAGCCAACCGGGACAGGGGGCGAGGGGCAAGGACACTGAAGCTTTCTTT; CDR3aa: CASSQPGQGARGKDTEAFF
j_gene: TRBJ1-4; v_gene: TRBV2; d_gene: TRBD1; CDR3nt: TGTGCCAGCAGCAGAGGGACAGGGTCCCACCCAACTAATGAAAAACTGTTTTTT; CDR3aa: CASSRGTGSHPTNEKLFF
j_gene: TRBJ2-3; v_gene: TRBV7-9; d_gene: TRBD1; CDR3nt: TGTGCCAGCAGCTCGGAAGACAGGGGAACCACAGATACGCAGTATTTT; CDR3aa: CASSSEDRGTTDTQYF
j_gene: TRBJ2-7; v_gene: TRBV5-4; d_gene: NA; CDR3nt: TGTGCCAGCAGCTTGGCCGGCGGACAATCCTACGAGCAGTACTTC; CDR3aa: CASSLAGGQSYEQYF
j_gene: TRBJ2-5; v_gene: TRBV9; d_gene: TRBD2; CDR3nt: TGTGCCAGCAGCGTAGGACTAGCGGGGGCCCAAGGGACCCAGTACTTC; CDR3aa: CASSVGLAGAQGTQYF
j_gene: TRBJ2-7; v_gene: TRBV6-5; d_gene: TRBD2; CDR3nt: TGTGCCAGCAGTACTCCGGGACTACTTTCTTACGAGCAGTACTTC; CDR3aa: CASSTPGLLSYEQYF
j_gene: TRBJ1-2; v_gene: TRBV6-1; d_gene: NA; CDR3nt: TGTGCCAGCAGTGAAGTTACAGGGTGGTCTCTTCGCTACACCTTC; CDR3aa: CASSEVTGWSLRYTF
j_gene: TRBJ2-7; v_gene: TRBV19; d_gene: TRBD1; CDR3nt: TGTGCCAGTACCTCCCCAGGGGGTCCCTACGAGCAGTACTTC; CDR3aa: CASTSPGGPYEQYF
j_gene: TRBJ2-1; v_gene: TRBV5-4; d_gene: TRBD2; CDR3nt: TGTGCCAGCAGCTTGAGCGGGGGGGCCAATGAGCAGTTCTTC; CDR3aa: CASSLSGGANEQFF